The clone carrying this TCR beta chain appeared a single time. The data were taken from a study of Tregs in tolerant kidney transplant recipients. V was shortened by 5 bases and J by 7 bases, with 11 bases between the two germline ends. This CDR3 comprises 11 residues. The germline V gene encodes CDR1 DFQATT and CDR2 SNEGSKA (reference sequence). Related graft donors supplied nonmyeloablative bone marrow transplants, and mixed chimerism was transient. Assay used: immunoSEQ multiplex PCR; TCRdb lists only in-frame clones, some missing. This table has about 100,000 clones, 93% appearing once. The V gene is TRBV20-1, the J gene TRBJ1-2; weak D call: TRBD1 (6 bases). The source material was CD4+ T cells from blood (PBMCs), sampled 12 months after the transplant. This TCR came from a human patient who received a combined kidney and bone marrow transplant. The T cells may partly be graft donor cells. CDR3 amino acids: CSAGGVGGYTF. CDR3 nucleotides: TGCAGTGCTGGGGGCGTGGGTGGCTACACCTTC.